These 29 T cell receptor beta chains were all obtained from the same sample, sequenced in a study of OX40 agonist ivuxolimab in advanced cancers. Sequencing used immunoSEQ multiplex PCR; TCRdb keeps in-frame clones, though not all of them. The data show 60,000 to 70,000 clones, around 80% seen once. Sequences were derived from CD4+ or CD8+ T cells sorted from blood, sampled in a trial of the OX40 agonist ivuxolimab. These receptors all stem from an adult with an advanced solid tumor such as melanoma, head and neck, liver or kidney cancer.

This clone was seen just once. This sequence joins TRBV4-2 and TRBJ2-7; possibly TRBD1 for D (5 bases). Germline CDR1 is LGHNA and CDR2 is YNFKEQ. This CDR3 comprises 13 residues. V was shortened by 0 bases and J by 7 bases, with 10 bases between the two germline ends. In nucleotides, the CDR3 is TGTGCCAGCAGCCAAGATGGTAAGGGGGAGCAGTACTTC. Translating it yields CASSQDGKGEQYF.

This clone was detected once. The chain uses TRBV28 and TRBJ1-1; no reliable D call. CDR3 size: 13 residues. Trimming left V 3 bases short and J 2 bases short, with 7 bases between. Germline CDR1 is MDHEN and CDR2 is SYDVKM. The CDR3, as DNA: TGTGCCAGCAGTTTCTGGGATAACACTGAAGCTTTCTTT. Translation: CASSFWDNTEAFF.

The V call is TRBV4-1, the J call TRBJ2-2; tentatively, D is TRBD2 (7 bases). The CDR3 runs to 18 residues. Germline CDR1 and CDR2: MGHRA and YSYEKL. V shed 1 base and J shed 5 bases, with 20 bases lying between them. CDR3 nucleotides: TGCGCCAGCAGCCAAGCTCTGAGGGGGGGCGTGGGGACCGGGGAGCTGTTTTTT. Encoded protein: CASSQALRGGVGTGELFF.

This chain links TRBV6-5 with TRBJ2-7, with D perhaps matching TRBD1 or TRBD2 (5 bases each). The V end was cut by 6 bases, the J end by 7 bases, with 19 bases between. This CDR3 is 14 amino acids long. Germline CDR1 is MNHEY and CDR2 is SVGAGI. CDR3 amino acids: CASSIGPGAREQYF. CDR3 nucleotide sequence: TGTGCCAGCAGCATCGGGCCCGGGGCCAGGGAGCAGTACTTC.

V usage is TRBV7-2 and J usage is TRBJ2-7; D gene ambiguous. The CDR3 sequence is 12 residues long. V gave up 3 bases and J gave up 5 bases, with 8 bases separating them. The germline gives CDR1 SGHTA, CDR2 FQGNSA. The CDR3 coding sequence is TGTGCCAGCAGCTTCGCAGAGGACGAGCAGTACTTC. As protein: CASSFAEDEQYF.

This chain's CDR3 is CASSDSTEEGEAFF. The CDR3 nucleotides read TGTGCCAGCAGTGACTCGACTGAAGAGGGCGAAGCTTTCTTT. The genes are TRBV6-4 and TRBJ1-1, with D unresolved. CDR1 MRHNA and CDR2 SNTAGT come from the germline V gene. CDR3 length equals 14 residues. V was shortened by 0 bases and J by 8 bases, with 13 bases between the two germline ends.

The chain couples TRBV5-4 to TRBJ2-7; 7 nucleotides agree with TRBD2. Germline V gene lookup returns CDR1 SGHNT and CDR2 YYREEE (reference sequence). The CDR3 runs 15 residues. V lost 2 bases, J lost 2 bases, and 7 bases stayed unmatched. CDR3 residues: CASSFGGSGAYEQYF. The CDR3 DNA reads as TGTGCCAGCAGCTTCGGCGGGAGTGGAGCCTACGAGCAGTACTTC.

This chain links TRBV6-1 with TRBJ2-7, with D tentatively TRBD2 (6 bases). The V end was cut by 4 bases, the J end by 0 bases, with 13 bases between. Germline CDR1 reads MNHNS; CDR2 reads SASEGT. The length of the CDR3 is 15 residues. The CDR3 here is CASSASGVGSYEQYV. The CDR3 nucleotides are TGTGCCAGCAGTGCCTCGGGGGTAGGCTCCTACGAGCAGTACGTC.

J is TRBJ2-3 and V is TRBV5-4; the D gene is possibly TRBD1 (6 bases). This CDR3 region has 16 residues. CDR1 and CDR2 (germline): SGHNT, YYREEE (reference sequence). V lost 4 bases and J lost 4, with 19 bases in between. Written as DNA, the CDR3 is TGTGCCAGCAGCCCCGGGACATCGAGTAGTTCAGATACGCAGTATTTT. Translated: CASSPGTSSSSDTQYF.

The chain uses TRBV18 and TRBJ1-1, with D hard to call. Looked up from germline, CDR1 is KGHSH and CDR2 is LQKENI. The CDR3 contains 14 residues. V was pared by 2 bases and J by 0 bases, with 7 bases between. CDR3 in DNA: TGTGCCAGCTCACCAGAACGGCTGAACACTGAAGCTTTCTTT. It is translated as CASSPERLNTEAFF.

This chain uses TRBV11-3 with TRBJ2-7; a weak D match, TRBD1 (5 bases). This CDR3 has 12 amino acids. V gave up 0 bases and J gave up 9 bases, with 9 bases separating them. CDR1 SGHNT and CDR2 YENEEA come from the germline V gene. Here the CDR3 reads CASSLDGQGQYF. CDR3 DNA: TGTGCCAGCAGCTTAGATGGGCAGGGGCAGTACTTC.

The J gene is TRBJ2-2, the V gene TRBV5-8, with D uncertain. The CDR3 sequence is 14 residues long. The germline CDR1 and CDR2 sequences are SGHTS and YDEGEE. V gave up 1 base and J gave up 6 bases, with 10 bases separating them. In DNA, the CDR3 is TGTGCCAGCAGCTTGTATGGGTTTCCCGGGGAGCTGTTTTTT. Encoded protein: CASSLYGFPGELFF.

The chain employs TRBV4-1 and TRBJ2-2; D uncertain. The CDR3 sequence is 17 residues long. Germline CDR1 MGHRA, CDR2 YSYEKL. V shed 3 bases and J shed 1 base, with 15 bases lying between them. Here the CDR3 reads CASSQPWAGRNTGELFF. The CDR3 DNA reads TGCGCCAGCAGCCAGCCCTGGGCAGGTCGGAACACCGGGGAGCTGTTTTTT.

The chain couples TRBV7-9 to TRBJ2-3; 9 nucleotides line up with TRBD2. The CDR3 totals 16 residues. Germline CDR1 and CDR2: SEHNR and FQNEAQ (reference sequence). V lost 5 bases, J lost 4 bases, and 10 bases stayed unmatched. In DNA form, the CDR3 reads TGTGCCAGCAGCCCCTGGGGTAGCGGGAGTGCAGATACGCAGTATTTT. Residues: CASSPWGSGSADTQYF.

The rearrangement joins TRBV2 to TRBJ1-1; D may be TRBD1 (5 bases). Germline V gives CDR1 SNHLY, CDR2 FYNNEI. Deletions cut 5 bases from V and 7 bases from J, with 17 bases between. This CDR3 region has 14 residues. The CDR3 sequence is CASSFRTLIIEAFF. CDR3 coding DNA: TGTGCCAGCAGTTTCAGGACACTGATAATTGAAGCTTTCTTT.

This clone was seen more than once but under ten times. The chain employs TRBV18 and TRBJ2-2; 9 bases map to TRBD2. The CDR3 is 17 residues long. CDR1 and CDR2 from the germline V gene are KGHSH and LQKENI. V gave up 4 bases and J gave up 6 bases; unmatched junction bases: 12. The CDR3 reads CASSRYHSGRTAGELFF. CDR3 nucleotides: TGTGCCAGCTCACGGTATCATAGCGGGAGAACCGCCGGGGAGCTGTTTTTT.

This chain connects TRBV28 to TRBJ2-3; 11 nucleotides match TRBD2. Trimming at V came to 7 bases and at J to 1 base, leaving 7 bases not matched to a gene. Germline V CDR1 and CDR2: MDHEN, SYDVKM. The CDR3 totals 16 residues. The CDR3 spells CASKYLAGGRTDTQYF. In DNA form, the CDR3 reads TGTGCCAGCAAATACCTAGCGGGGGGACGCACAGATACGCAGTATTTT.

The CDR3 protein is CASSLLQASGELFF. The DNA for the CDR3 is TGTGCCAGCAGTCTTTTACAGGCCTCCGGGGAGCTGTTTTTT. The genes are TRBV6-5 and TRBJ2-2, with D possibly matching TRBD1 (5 bases). Trimming removed 5 bases from V and 6 bases from J, with 13 bases in between. The CDR3 is 14 residues long. Germline lookup yields CDR1 MNHEY and CDR2 SVGAGI.

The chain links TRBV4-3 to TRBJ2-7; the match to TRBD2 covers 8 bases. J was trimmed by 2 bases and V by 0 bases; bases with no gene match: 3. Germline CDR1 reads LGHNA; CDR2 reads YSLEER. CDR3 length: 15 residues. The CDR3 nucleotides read TGCGCCAGCAGCCAAGAGGCGGGAGGAACCTACGAGCAGTACTTC. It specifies CASSQEAGGTYEQYF.

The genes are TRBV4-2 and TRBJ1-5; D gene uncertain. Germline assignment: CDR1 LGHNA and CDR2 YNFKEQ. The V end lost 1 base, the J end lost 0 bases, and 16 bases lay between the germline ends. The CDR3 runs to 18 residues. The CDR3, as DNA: TGTGCCAGCAGCCAAGGGGCTCTAACCGCCTATAGCAATCAGCCCCAGCATTTT. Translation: CASSQGALTAYSNQPQHF.

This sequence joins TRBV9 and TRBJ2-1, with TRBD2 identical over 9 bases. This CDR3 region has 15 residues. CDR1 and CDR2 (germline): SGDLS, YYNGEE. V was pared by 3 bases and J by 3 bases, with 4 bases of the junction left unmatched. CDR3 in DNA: TGTGCCAGCAGCGGCAGACTAGCGGTCTACAATGAGCAGTTCTTC. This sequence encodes CASSGRLAVYNEQFF.

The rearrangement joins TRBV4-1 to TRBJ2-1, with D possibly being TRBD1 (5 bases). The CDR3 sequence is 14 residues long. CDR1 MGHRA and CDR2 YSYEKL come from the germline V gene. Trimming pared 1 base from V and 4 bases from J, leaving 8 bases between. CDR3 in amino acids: CASSQAPGYNEQFF. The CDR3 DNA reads TGCGCCAGCAGCCAAGCACCAGGGTACAATGAGCAGTTCTTC.

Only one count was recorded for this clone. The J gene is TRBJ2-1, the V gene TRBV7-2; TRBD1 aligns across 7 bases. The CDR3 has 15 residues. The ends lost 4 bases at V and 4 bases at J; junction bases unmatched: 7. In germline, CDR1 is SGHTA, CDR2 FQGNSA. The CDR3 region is CASSSDRRIYNEQFF. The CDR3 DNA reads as TGTGCCAGCAGCTCGGACAGGAGGATTTACAATGAGCAGTTCTTC.

For the CDR3, the DNA is TGTGCCACCAGCAGAGATAGTAATTTGGGTGAGGGCAATCAGCCCCAGCATTTT. Translation: CATSRDSNLGEGNQPQHF. The chain combines TRBV15 with TRBJ1-5; no definite D call. The CDR3 spans 18 residues. The germline V gene has CDR1 LNHNV and CDR2 YYDKDF (reference sequence). The V and J ends lost 0 bases and 2 bases respectively, with 17 bases between them.

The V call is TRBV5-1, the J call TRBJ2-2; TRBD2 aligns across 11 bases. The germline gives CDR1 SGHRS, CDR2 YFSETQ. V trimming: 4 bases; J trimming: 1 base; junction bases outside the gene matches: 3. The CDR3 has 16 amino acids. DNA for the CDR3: TGCGCCAGCAGCCGAACTAGCGGGGGGAACACCGGGGAGCTGTTTTTT. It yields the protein CASSRTSGGNTGELFF.

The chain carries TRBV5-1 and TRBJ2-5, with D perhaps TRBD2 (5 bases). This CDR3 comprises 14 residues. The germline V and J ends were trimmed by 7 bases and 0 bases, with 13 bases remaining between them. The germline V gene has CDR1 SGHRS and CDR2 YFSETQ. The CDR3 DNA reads TGCGCCAGCTCCGCGTCCGGGGACCAAGAGACCCAGTACTTC. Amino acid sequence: CASSASGDQETQYF.

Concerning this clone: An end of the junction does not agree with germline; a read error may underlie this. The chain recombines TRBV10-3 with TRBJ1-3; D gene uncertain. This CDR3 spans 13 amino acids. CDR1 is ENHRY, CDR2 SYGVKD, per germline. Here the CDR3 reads CAIREGSGNTIYF. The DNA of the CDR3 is TGTGCCATCCGTGAGGGCTCTGGAAACACCATATATTTT.

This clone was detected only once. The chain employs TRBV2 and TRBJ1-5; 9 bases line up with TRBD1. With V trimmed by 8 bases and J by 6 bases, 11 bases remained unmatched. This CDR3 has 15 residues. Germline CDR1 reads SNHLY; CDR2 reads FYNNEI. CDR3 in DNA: TGTGCCAGCGTCCCGGGACAGGGACGAGGTCAGCCCCAGCATTTT. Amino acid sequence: CASVPGQGRGQPQHF.

The chain's CDR3 is CASSPLDTQAFF. CDR3 DNA sequence: TGTGCCAGCAGTCCACTGGACACGCAAGCTTTCTTT. The genes are TRBV28 and TRBJ1-1, with D perhaps matching TRBD1 (5 bases). Germline CDR1 reads MDHEN; CDR2 reads SYDVKM. The CDR3 totals 12 residues. The V gene lost 5 bases and the J gene lost 9 bases, with 13 bases spanning the gap.